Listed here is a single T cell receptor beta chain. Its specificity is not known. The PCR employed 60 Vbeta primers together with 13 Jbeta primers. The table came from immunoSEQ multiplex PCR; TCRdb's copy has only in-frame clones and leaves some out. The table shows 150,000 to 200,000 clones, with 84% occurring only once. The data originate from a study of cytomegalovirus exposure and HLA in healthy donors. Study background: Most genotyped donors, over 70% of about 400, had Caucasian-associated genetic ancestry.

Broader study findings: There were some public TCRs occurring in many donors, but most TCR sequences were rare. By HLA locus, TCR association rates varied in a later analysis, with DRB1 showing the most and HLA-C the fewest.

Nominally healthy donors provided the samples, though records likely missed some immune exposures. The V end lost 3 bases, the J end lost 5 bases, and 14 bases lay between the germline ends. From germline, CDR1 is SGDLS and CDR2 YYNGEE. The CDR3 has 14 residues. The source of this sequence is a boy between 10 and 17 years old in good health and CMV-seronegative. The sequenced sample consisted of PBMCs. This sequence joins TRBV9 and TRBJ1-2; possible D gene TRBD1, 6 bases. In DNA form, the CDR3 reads TGTGCCAGCAGCGCCTCGGACAGAAGATATGGCTACACCTTC. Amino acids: CASSASDRRYGYTF.